This TCR beta chain is from a study of memory CD4+ T cells and cytomegalovirus serostatus (dated by TCRdb to the late 2010s). For the wider study: A total of roughly 33 healthy Belgian adults, of whom 9 were CMV seropositive and 24 were CMV seronegative, were included in the cohort. To replicate a published TCR-based CMV serostatus classifier, the researchers sequenced the CD4+ memory TCRbeta repertoires of a Belgian cohort whose cytomegalovirus serostatus was known.

The investigation overall reported the following: The results were interpreted as suggesting that the CMV-associated TCR signature is mostly present in the CD4+ memory repertoire. Among the 150 to 200 previously reported CMV-associated TCRbeta sequences, 67 showed up in the CD4+ memory repertoires, with each one found in between one and five individuals. Only CD4+CD45RO+ memory cells were sequenced, in contrast to the original study, in which naive and memory CD4+ and CD8+ populations were covered. On the Belgian cohort, the classifier built on the original framework reached a median bootstrapped AUC of roughly 0.94, with a 95% CI of 0.76-1.00. For predicting CMV serostatus, the median bootstrapped AUC was approximately 0.96 using the original framework and roughly 0.91 using a US-trained random forest.

Single viable CD3+CD4+CD8-CD45RO+ cells were sorted as memory CD4+ T cells on a FACSAria II. CMV serostatus was determined using a Roche Elecsys assay that detects serum IgG against CMV pp150, pp28, p38 and p52. After thawing, total CD4+ T cells were enriched by positive selection with CD4 magnetic microbeads. The samples came from a different study that was designed specifically to examine the CD4+ T cell memory repertoire. Peripheral blood mononuclear cells were isolated and cryopreserved according to standard operating procedures, and serum was stored at -80 degrees C. CD3-PerCP (BW264/56), CD4-APC (RPA-T4), CD45RO-PE (UCHT1) and CD8-Pacific Orange (3B5) antibodies were used for staining, and non-viable cells were excluded with Sytox blue. This clone came up once. What antigen it recognizes has not been identified. Base qualities are not provided; no much larger clone lies one nucleotide away.

Trimming at the junction amounts to 0 bases on V and 6 bases on J, and the germline ends lie 16 bases apart. From the cysteine through the phenylalanine, the CDR3 covers 17 amino acids. The only DNA kept is the CDR3, 51 bases in frame from the first base. CDR1 is given as SGHKS and CDR2 as YYEKEE, both from the germline V gene (reference sequence). The Quick-DNA Microprep Kit was used to extract genomic DNA from the sorted cells. Amplification of TCRbeta DNA was done with the immunoSEQ hsTCRbeta kit, following the protocol from the manufacturer. TCRbeta libraries were sequenced on an Illumina MiSeq instrument. As for how the authors treated the data: Once out-of-frame sequences had been removed, a few million distinct TCRbeta sequences were left, which works out to an average of approximately 70,000 per individual. Each individual was scored by the count of about 150 previously reported CMV-associated TCRbeta sequences and the total productive distinct TCRbeta count. A beta-binomial model was reimplemented in Python, and random forests from scikit-learn, run with default parameters, were trained on data from the US cohort. Classifier performance on the Belgian cohort was summarized as median AUC with percentile confidence intervals calculated over 10,000 bootstrap iterations. The table comes from immuneACCESS by way of TCRdb, which keeps in-frame sequences with V and J called. Part of the clones is missing from these tables; in studies checked, under half for an unresolved V gene and the rest for unknown reasons. V and J calls and clone size are copied from that table; D and trimming were computed from the DNA. Counted in this sample were 40,000 to 50,000 clones; around 82% of them appeared once. The ten largest clones add up to around 0.99% of the sample.

Sequencing used memory CD4+ T cells from blood. The TCR originated in an adult in good health and CMV-seronegative. Rearrangement joined TRBV5-5 to TRBJ1-6; the D segment could be TRBD1, given 5 matching bases. The DNA reads TGTGCCAGCAGCTTGGCTTTCAAGTTGGGGCTTAATTCACCCCTCCACTTT. This is translated as CASSLAFKLGLNSPLHF.